Presented here are 6 T cell receptor beta chains from one specimen sequenced in a study of T cell responses to AZD1222 COVID-19 vaccine. The repertoire was sequenced with immunoSEQ multiplex PCR; TCRdb's copy has only in-frame clones and lacks some. The sample carries approximately 99,000 clones, around 84% recorded once. Sequences were derived from peripheral blood, sampled on day 0 of AZD1222 vaccination. These receptors came from an adult in good health.

Here the CDR3 reads CASSPSRAPNEKLFF. The CDR3 DNA is TGTGCCAGTAGTCCTTCCAGGGCTCCTAATGAAAAACTGTTTTTT. The chain employs TRBV19 and TRBJ1-4; tentative D call: TRBD1 (5 bases). The length of the CDR3 is 15 residues. V dropped 5 bases and J dropped 3 bases, with 13 bases sitting between them. Germline loops: CDR1 LNHDA, CDR2 SQIVND (reference sequence).

This clone has a handful of counts. V is TRBV25-1 and J is TRBJ1-3, with D possibly being TRBD1 (6 bases). Germline CDR1 reads MGHDK; CDR2 reads SYGVNS. The CDR3 has 13 amino acids. The ends were cut back, 5 bases at V and 4 bases at J, with 9 bases in the middle. In nucleotides, the CDR3 is TGTGCCAGCAGTACAGGGACGGGAAACACCATATATTTT. Its protein product is CASSTGTGNTIYF.

The V and J genes are TRBV18 and TRBJ2-7, with TRBD1 identical over 8 bases. Germline V gives CDR1 KGHSH, CDR2 LQKENI. The trim removed 5 bases at V and 2 bases at J, leaving 8 bases unmatched. The CDR3 runs 15 residues. CDR3: CASSYSGQGAYEQYF. For the CDR3, the DNA is TGTGCCAGCTCATACTCTGGACAGGGAGCCTACGAGCAGTACTTC.

V gene TRBV6-5 combines with J gene TRBJ1-4, with 8 nucleotides matching TRBD1. J gave up 7 bases and V 6 bases, and 7 bases lay outside the gene matches. The germline CDR1 and CDR2 sequences are MNHEY and SVGAGI. The CDR3 is made up of 14 amino acids. CDR3 region: CASSKDRVSEKLFF. For the CDR3, the DNA is TGTGCCAGCAGCAAGGACAGGGTCTCTGAAAAACTGTTTTTT.

This clone has only a few counts. The CDR3 DNA sequence: TGCGCCAGCAGGGGGCCGTTAATTATAGATACGCAGTATTTT. This codes for CASRGPLIIDTQYF. The J gene is TRBJ2-3, the V gene TRBV4-1; tentatively, D is TRBD1 (5 bases). This CDR3 contains 14 residues. The V end was cut by 6 bases, the J end by 5 bases, with 15 bases between. Germline loops: CDR1 MGHRA, CDR2 YSYEKL.

The rearrangement joins TRBV4-1 to TRBJ2-3; no reliable D call. CDR1 and CDR2 (germline): MGHRA, YSYEKL. The CDR3 runs 12 residues. The ends were cut back, 0 bases at V and 2 bases at J, with 0 bases in the middle. CDR3 nucleotides: TGCGCCAGCAGCCAAGACACAGATACGCAGTATTTT. This encodes CASSQDTDTQYF.